This TCR beta chain came from a study of cytomegalovirus exposure and HLA in healthy donors. Study-level information: The same platform was used for the 120 validation repertoires and the roughly 730 first-cohort repertoires, a later analysis reported. Notes on the study in general: Usually a TCR sequence was rare, but some public TCRs were found in many donors. Reports described diagnosis of cytomegalovirus status by the classifier as highly specific and sensitive.

Per the germline V gene, CDR1 is SGHTA and CDR2 is FQGNSA. Trimming shortened V by 5 bases and J by 2 bases, and 12 bases separated the two germline ends. CDR3 length: 14 amino acids. The donors were in the roughly 120-subject validation cohort, distinct from the roughly 700-subject first cohort. Profiling relied on immunoSEQ multiplex PCR, and the TCRdb table lists in-frame clones only, not all of them. The sample consists of around 240,000 clones, 90% of them appearing once. Details on this clone: What it binds is unknown.

The sample consisted of PBMCs. The chain employs TRBV7-2 and TRBJ1-1; no definite D call. The sequence came from a woman between 18 and 29 years old in good health and CMV-seronegative. The CDR3 nucleotides read TGTGCCAGCAGCCACTCCCTAGATAACACTGAAGCTTTCTTT. It encodes CASSHSLDNTEAFF.